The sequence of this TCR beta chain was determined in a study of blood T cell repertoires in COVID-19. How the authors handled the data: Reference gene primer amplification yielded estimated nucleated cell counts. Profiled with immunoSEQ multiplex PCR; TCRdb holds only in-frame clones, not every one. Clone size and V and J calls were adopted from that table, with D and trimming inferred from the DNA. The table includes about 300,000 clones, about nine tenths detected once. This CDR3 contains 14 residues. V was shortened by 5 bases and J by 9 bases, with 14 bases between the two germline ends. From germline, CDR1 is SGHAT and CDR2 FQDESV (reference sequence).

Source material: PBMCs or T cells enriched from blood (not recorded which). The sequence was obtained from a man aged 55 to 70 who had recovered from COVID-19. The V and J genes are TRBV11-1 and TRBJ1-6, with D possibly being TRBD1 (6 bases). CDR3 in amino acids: CASSNQGNISPLHF. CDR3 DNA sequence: TGTGCCAGCAGCAACCAGGGGAACATTTCACCCCTCCACTTT.